The 32 T cell receptor beta chains below all came from one sample that was sequenced in a study of shared clonotypes between healthy human individuals. The table came from immunoSEQ multiplex PCR; TCRdb's copy has only in-frame clones and leaves some out. The top ten clones hold approximately 1% of a sample with 1.6 million or so clones, 95% to 97% of them seen once. Sequenced material: naive CD4+ T cells sorted from blood. As for subset: CD45RA+ positively selected. The receptor source for this set is a man aged 25-45 years in good health.

The chain uses TRBV28 and TRBJ2-7; 8 bases line up with TRBD2. The germline CDR1 and CDR2 sequences are MDHEN and SYDVKM. Trimming cost V 5 bases and J 3 bases; bases outside gene matches: 9. The CDR3 is 15 residues long. This chain's CDR3 is CASSRTTGLVYEQYF. The CDR3 coding sequence is TGTGCCAGCAGTCGTACCACGGGACTAGTCTACGAGCAGTACTTC. Full variable domain (rest looked up from reference TRBV28 and TRBJ2-7): DVKVTQSSRYLVKRTGEKVFLECVQDMDHENMFWYRQDPGLGLRLIYFSYDVKMKEKGDIPEGYSVSREKKERFSLILESASTNQTSMYLCASSRTTGLVYEQYFGPGTRLTVT.

The V call is TRBV15, the J call TRBJ2-3; 9 bases match TRBD1. V gave up 6 bases and J gave up 2 bases; unmatched junction bases: 3. The CDR3 has 14 residues. The germline CDR1 and CDR2 sequences are LNHNV and YYDKDF (reference sequence). The CDR3 bases are TGTGCCACCAGGGGACAGGGATCCACAGATACGCAGTATTTT. This gives the protein CATRGQGSTDTQYF.

The genes are TRBV28 and TRBJ2-2, with D perhaps matching TRBD1 (5 bases). CDR1 and CDR2 from the germline V gene are MDHEN and SYDVKM. The germline V and J ends were trimmed by 6 bases and 1 base, with 12 bases remaining between them. This CDR3 has 15 residues. The CDR3 nucleotides read TGTGCCAGCAGCCTCGACAGACGGAACACCGGGGAGCTGTTTTTT. It yields the protein CASSLDRRNTGELFF.

This clone has a single count. This rearrangement joins TRBV7-8 to TRBJ1-4; D gene uncertain. Trimming removed 1 base from V and 0 bases from J, with 6 bases in between. There are 15 residues in the CDR3. From germline, CDR1 is SGHVS and CDR2 FQNEAQ. The CDR3 nucleotides are TGTGCCAGCAGCTTAGTTCCTGCAACTAATGAAAAACTGTTTTTT. It specifies CASSLVPATNEKLFF.

The chain joins TRBV28 to TRBJ2-7, with D maybe TRBD1 (6 bases). CDR1 and CDR2 from the germline V gene are MDHEN and SYDVKM. V lost 0 bases to trimming and J lost 5 bases, with 14 bases between them. The CDR3 is made up of 15 amino acids. The CDR3 here is CASSLWVFGGHEQYF. The DNA for the CDR3 is TGTGCCAGCAGTTTATGGGTCTTTGGGGGCCACGAGCAGTACTTC.

The rearrangement uses TRBV10-2 and TRBJ2-7; 9 positions agree with TRBD2. Losses at the gene ends were 3 bases for V and 1 base for J; bases not matched to a gene: 10. The CDR3 spans 17 residues. Germline CDR1 reads WSHSY; CDR2 reads SAAADI. The CDR3 DNA is TGCGCCAGCAGTGAACTAGGTCTTGCGGGAGGGTCCTACGAGCAGTACTTC. Protein: CASSELGLAGGSYEQYF.

For this clone: The same CDR3 also results from other DNA sequences found in this sample. V is TRBV11-2 and J is TRBJ1-5; D gene ambiguous. The ends were cut back, 0 bases at V and 1 base at J, with 1 base in the middle. Germline V gene data show CDR1 as SGHAT and CDR2 as FQNNGV. The CDR3 is 13 residues long. For the CDR3, the DNA is TGTGCCAGCAGCTTAGACAGCAATCAGCCCCAGCATTTT. It is translated as CASSLDSNQPQHF. The full variable domain, with the rest looked up from reference TRBV11-2 and TRBJ1-5, is EAGVAQSPRYKIIEKRQSVAFWCNPISGHATLYWYQQILGQGPKLLIQFQNNGVVDDSQLPKDRFSAERLKGVDSTLKIQPAKLEDSAVYLCASSLDSNQPQHFGDGTRLSIL.

The chain couples TRBV19 to TRBJ1-3, with TRBD1 matching 9 bases. The CDR3 runs 14 residues. Per the germline V gene, CDR1 is LNHDA and CDR2 is SQIVND (reference sequence). The trim removed 6 bases at V and 2 bases at J, leaving 2 bases unmatched. The CDR3, as DNA: TGTGCCAGTAGACAGGGGGCGACTGGAAACACCATATATTTT. Encoded protein: CASRQGATGNTIYF.

This sequence joins TRBV5-1 and TRBJ2-1; 10 bases line up with TRBD2. CDR3 length: 13 amino acids. The ends lost 3 bases at V and 7 bases at J; junction bases unmatched: 1. Germline loops: CDR1 SGHRS, CDR2 YFSETQ. The CDR3 nucleotides are TGCGCCAGCAGCTGGGGACTAGCGAATGAGCAGTTCTTC. Its translation is CASSWGLANEQFF.

The chain employs TRBV9 and TRBJ1-1; D ambiguous. V was shortened by 4 bases and J by 7 bases, with 17 bases between the two germline ends. The CDR3 covers 14 residues. Germline CDR1 is SGDLS and CDR2 is YYNGEE. The CDR3 sequence is CASSPVGILVEAFF. The CDR3 DNA follows: TGTGCCAGCAGCCCGGTGGGGATCTTGGTTGAAGCTTTCTTT.

The chain recombines TRBV19 with TRBJ1-2, with unresolved D. Germline CDR1 reads LNHDA; CDR2 reads SQIVND (reference sequence). The CDR3 covers 13 residues. The V and J ends lost 3 bases and 4 bases respectively, with 9 bases between them. CDR3 bases: TGTGCCAGTAGTATCCCCGGGATCTATGGCTACACCTTC. This encodes CASSIPGIYGYTF.

About this clone: Other DNA sequences in the sample encode the same CDR3. This chain links TRBV5-6 with TRBJ2-3, with D uncertain. Between the trimmed V and J ends, which lost 0 bases and 6 bases, there was a span of 8 bases. This CDR3 has 13 residues. In germline, CDR1 is SGHDT, CDR2 YYEEEE. The CDR3 region has the DNA TGTGCCAGCAGCTTGGGTGGCAGGGATACGCAGTATTTT. It translates to CASSLGGRDTQYF.

Regarding this clone: The sample has other DNA sequences that encode this CDR3 too. V is TRBV29-1 and J is TRBJ2-1; no definite D call. Trimming stripped 4 bases from V and 4 bases from J, with 5 bases between. This CDR3 region has 11 residues. Germline V gene data show CDR1 as SQVTM and CDR2 as ANQGSEA. CDR3 bases: TGCAGCGTTGTTGGGTACAATGAGCAGTTCTTC. This translates into CSVVGYNEQFF.

CDR3 coding DNA: TGTGCCAGCAGGTTTGGGGACCGGGACAGCAATCAGCCCCAGCATTTT. Translation: CASRFGDRDSNQPQHF. The chain is built from TRBV27 and TRBJ1-5, with D possibly TRBD1 on 5 matching bases. The CDR3 has 16 residues. CDR1 is MNHEY and CDR2 is SMNVEV in the germline V gene (reference sequence). Trimming removed 6 bases at V and 1 base at J, with 16 bases between.

The rearrangement links TRBV7-2 to TRBJ1-2; D is unresolved. Trimming left V 3 bases short and J 3 bases short, with 8 bases between. There are 13 residues in the CDR3. Germline assignment: CDR1 SGHTA and CDR2 FQGNSA. The CDR3 sequence: CASSFQLDYGYTF. The CDR3 coding sequence is TGTGCCAGCAGCTTCCAGTTGGACTATGGCTACACCTTC.

The J gene is TRBJ2-1, the V gene TRBV25-1, with TRBD1 as a possible D gene (6 bases). Deletions cut 5 bases from V and 7 bases from J, with 18 bases between. This CDR3 spans 15 amino acids. CDR1 and CDR2 from the germline V gene are MGHDK and SYGVNS. CDR3 nucleotides: TGTGCCAGCAGTCTATCCCAGGGGCTGGGTAATGAGCAGTTCTTC. Protein product: CASSLSQGLGNEQFF. The full variable domain, its missing parts supplied by reference TRBV25-1 and TRBJ2-1, is EADIYQTPRYLVIGTGKKITLECSQTMGHDKMYWYQQDPGMELHLIHYSYGVNSTEKGDLSSESTVSRIRTEHFPLTLESARPSHTSQYLCASSLSQGLGNEQFFGPGTRLTVL.

This clone was detected a few times. The rearrangement uses TRBV6-5 and TRBJ1-2; D is possibly TRBD1 (5 bases). The CDR3 is 13 amino acids. V lost 10 bases and J 6 bases, leaving 18 bases between the germline ends. In germline, CDR1 is MNHEY, CDR2 SVGAGI. CDR3 sequence (DNA): TGTGCCACCAAGGACACCGGGACGCATGGCTACACCTTC. This translates into CATKDTGTHGYTF.

CDR3 DNA sequence: TGTGCCAGCAGGGCTAGCGGGAGGGCCATGACAGATACGCAGTATTTT. Amino acids: CASRASGRAMTDTQYF. The chain uses TRBV28 and TRBJ2-3; 12 bases agree with TRBD2. The CDR3 runs 16 residues. Per the germline V gene, CDR1 is MDHEN and CDR2 is SYDVKM. With 6 bases clipped from V and 3 bases from J, the junction kept 7 bases outside the gene matches.

The chain links TRBV5-1 to TRBJ2-1; D gene unclear. Germline CDR1 and CDR2: SGHRS and YFSETQ. Trimming removed 4 bases at V and 4 bases at J, with 3 bases between. The CDR3 runs to 11 residues. The CDR3 loop is CASSEYNEQFF. CDR3 sequence (DNA): TGCGCCAGCAGCGAATACAATGAGCAGTTCTTC.

This chain joins TRBV28 and TRBJ2-2, with 8 positions matching TRBD2. Germline CDR1 and CDR2: MDHEN and SYDVKM. Trimming cost V 3 bases and J 8 bases; bases outside gene matches: 17. The CDR3 runs 18 residues. The CDR3 coding sequence is TGTGCCAGCAGTTTCTTTCAGGGAGCGGGAGTGAGGATGGGGGAGCTGTTTTTT. The encoded protein is CASSFFQGAGVRMGELFF.

The V call is TRBV5-1, the J call TRBJ2-7, with 8 bases identical to TRBD1. Germline V gene sequence: CDR1 SGHRS, CDR2 YFSETQ. The CDR3 totals 14 residues. The trim removed 3 bases at V and 5 bases at J, leaving 7 bases unmatched. The chain's CDR3 is CASSWDRTQDEQYF. The CDR3, as DNA: TGCGCCAGCAGCTGGGACAGGACTCAGGACGAGCAGTACTTC.

The chain joins TRBV27 to TRBJ2-1; D unresolved. V lost 0 bases, J lost 9 bases, and 15 bases lay in between. The germline V gene encodes CDR1 MNHEY and CDR2 SMNVEV (reference sequence). This CDR3 comprises 15 residues. The CDR3: CASSLSPILVTEQFF. The CDR3, as DNA: TGTGCCAGCAGTTTATCACCTATCCTAGTGACTGAGCAGTTCTTC.

This chain uses TRBV19 with TRBJ1-5; D not resolved. Between the trimmed V and J ends, which lost 5 bases and 4 bases, there was a span of 15 bases. This CDR3 has 15 amino acids. CDR1 and CDR2 (germline): LNHDA, SQIVND (reference sequence). DNA for the CDR3: TGTGCCAGTAGTCTGGTCGGGGTTAAGAATCAGCCCCAGCATTTT. Amino acid sequence: CASSLVGVKNQPQHF.

The V and J genes are TRBV5-1 and TRBJ1-5; possibly TRBD1 for D (6 bases). Germline V gene sequence: CDR1 SGHRS, CDR2 YFSETQ. CDR3 size: 16 residues. Trimming took 4 bases from V and 9 from J, leaving 23 bases between them. The CDR3 sequence: CASSPGQGQTSGPQHF. CDR3 DNA: TGCGCCAGCAGCCCGGGGCAGGGGCAAACGAGTGGGCCCCAGCATTTT.

In its sample, this clone was seen once. Different DNA sequences within this sample yield the same CDR3. The chain has TRBV11-3 and TRBJ1-1; possible D gene TRBD1, 5 bases. This CDR3 is 14 amino acids long. CDR1 and CDR2 from the germline V gene are SGHNT and YENEEA. The V gene lost 1 base and the J gene lost 2 bases, with 8 bases spanning the gap. The CDR3 reads CASSLGQGNTEAFF. The CDR3 DNA follows: TGTGCCAGCAGCTTAGGTCAGGGAAACACTGAAGCTTTCTTT.

About this clone: Compared with germline, one end of the junction differs, possibly owing to a read error. This rearrangement joins TRBV25-1 to TRBJ2-7, with D tentatively TRBD1 (5 bases). The CDR3 has 13 residues. Germline V gene lookup returns CDR1 MGHDK and CDR2 SYGVNS. This chain's CDR3 is CASSENSARQLNF. For the CDR3, the DNA is TGTGCCAGCAGTGAAAACTCTGCCCGACAGCTCAACTTC.

This clone was seen once. The chain links TRBV7-9 to TRBJ2-3, with 9 bases aligning to TRBD2. CDR1 is SEHNR, CDR2 FQNEAQ, per germline (reference sequence). The CDR3 consists of 14 residues. The J segment lost 4 bases and the V segment lost 3 bases, leaving 2 bases of the junction unmatched. CDR3 bases: TGTGCCAGCAGCTTTAGCGGGAGCTCAGATACGCAGTATTTT. It translates to CASSFSGSSDTQYF.

The chain is built from TRBV11-2 and TRBJ1-1, with D possibly being TRBD1 (5 bases). The V and J ends lost 8 bases and 3 bases respectively, with 13 bases between them. The CDR3 extends over 13 amino acids. The germline V gene encodes CDR1 SGHAT and CDR2 FQNNGV. The CDR3 here is CASLGGGYTEAFF. The CDR3, as DNA: TGTGCCAGCCTGGGGGGTGGGTACACTGAAGCTTTCTTT.

This chain joins TRBV5-8 and TRBJ1-2; D uncertain. Germline V gene sequence: CDR1 SGHTS, CDR2 YDEGEE. The CDR3 spans 15 residues. V was trimmed by 4 bases and J by 0 bases, leaving 13 bases between them. DNA for the CDR3: TGTGCCAGCAGCCCGCGGACGGGAACTAACTATGGCTACACCTTC. Amino acids: CASSPRTGTNYGYTF.

The genes are TRBV7-8 and TRBJ2-5; D perhaps matches TRBD2 (7 bases). Germline assignment: CDR1 SGHVS and CDR2 FQNEAQ. With 5 bases removed from V and 5 bases from J, the gap between germline ends came to 15 bases. The CDR3 contains 14 residues. The CDR3 DNA is TGTGCCAGCAGCACAAGCAGGGGAGGGGAGACCCAGTACTTC. Encoded protein: CASSTSRGGETQYF.

For this clone: The identical CDR3 is also encoded by other nucleotide sequences in the sample. V and J are TRBV9 and TRBJ1-1; possibly TRBD1 for D (6 bases). Germline CDR1 SGDLS, CDR2 YYNGEE. V was trimmed by 4 bases and J by 0 bases, leaving 10 bases between them. This CDR3 is 14 amino acids long. CDR3 amino acids: CASSRTGLNTEAFF. Here the CDR3 DNA reads TGTGCCAGCAGCCGTACAGGGCTGAACACTGAAGCTTTCTTT.

This chain links TRBV4-3 with TRBJ2-7; 7 bases are a match to TRBD2. This CDR3 has 16 amino acids. In germline, CDR1 is LGHNA, CDR2 YSLEER. V lost 5 bases and J lost 1; bases outside the gene matches: 11. This CDR3 reads CASSVGLGPLSYEQYF. The CDR3 DNA follows: TGCGCCAGCAGCGTCGGACTAGGTCCCCTATCCTACGAGCAGTACTTC.